The 27 T cell receptor beta chains reported below all come from one sample, sequenced in a study of Tregs in tolerant kidney transplant recipients. The assay was immunoSEQ multiplex PCR, and TCRdb's table has in-frame clones only and misses some. The profile shows 240,000 or so clones, 80% to 85% of them singletons. Input material: CD4+ T cells from blood. These receptors came from a human donor in good health.

The J gene is TRBJ2-1, the V gene TRBV5-8; possibly TRBD1 or TRBD2 for D (6 bases each). V lost 1 base to trimming and J lost 9 bases, with 11 bases between them. The CDR3 totals 13 residues. CDR1 and CDR2 from the germline V gene are SGHTS and YDEGEE. The CDR3 DNA reads TGTGCCAGCAGCTTGTTCAGGGGAGGTGAGCAGTTCTTC. Protein: CASSLFRGGEQFF.

This chain uses TRBV25-1 with TRBJ1-5; tentative D call: TRBD1 (6 bases). CDR1 and CDR2 (germline): MGHDK, SYGVNS. The ends were cut back, 2 bases at V and 5 bases at J, with 7 bases in the middle. This CDR3 spans 13 amino acids. The CDR3 DNA reads TGTGCCAGCAGTGAACAGGGGTATCAGCCCCAGCATTTT. It is translated as CASSEQGYQPQHF.

This clone came up a few times. The identical CDR3 is also encoded by other nucleotide sequences in the sample. This chain joins TRBV2 and TRBJ2-1; no reliable D call. Looked up from germline, CDR1 is SNHLY and CDR2 is FYNNEI. V lost 8 bases to trimming and J lost 6 bases, with 5 bases between them. This CDR3 contains 10 residues. CDR3 amino acids: CASGGNEQFF. For the CDR3, the DNA is TGTGCCAGCGGCGGCAATGAGCAGTTCTTC. Complete variable domain (other parts from reference TRBV2 and TRBJ2-1): EPEVTQTPSHQVTQMGQEVILRCVPISNHLYFYWYRQILGQKVEFLVSFYNNEISEKSEIFDDQFSVERPDGSNFTLKIRSTKLEDSAMYFCASGGNEQFFGPGTRLTVL.

To note about this clone: The same CDR3 arises from other DNA sequences in this sample as well. The CDR3 DNA follows: TGTGCCAGCAGTTACTCGGGTAGCTCCTACGAGCAGTACTTC. Its protein product is CASSYSGSSYEQYF. The chain has TRBV6-5 and TRBJ2-7; D uncertain. The germline V gene has CDR1 MNHEY and CDR2 SVGAGI. Deletions cut 0 bases from V and 0 bases from J, with 6 bases between. The CDR3 length is 14 residues.

This chain links TRBV6-1 with TRBJ2-5; TRBD1 agrees at 7 bases. The CDR3 totals 15 residues. CDR1 is MNHNS, CDR2 SASEGT, per germline. The junction had 14 bases not matched to a gene; V was cut back by 6 bases and J by 7 bases. For the CDR3, the DNA is TGTGCCAGCAGACCCGACAGGGATAGCAAGATGACCCAGTACTTC. Protein sequence: CASRPDRDSKMTQYF.

This clone was counted a single time. V usage is TRBV18 and J usage is TRBJ2-7; D gene ambiguous. The CDR3 runs 14 residues. The germline V gene has CDR1 KGHSH and CDR2 LQKENI. With 0 bases removed from V and 6 bases from J, the gap between germline ends came to 12 bases. CDR3 region: CASSPPSRFTEQYF. As DNA, the CDR3 is TGTGCCAGCTCACCACCTTCTCGGTTCACCGAGCAGTACTTC.

This clone is a singleton in its sample. The chain couples TRBV6-5 to TRBJ2-4, with a tentative D call TRBD1 (6 bases). The CDR3 extends over 15 amino acids. Trimming left V 5 bases short and J 6 bases short, with 17 bases between. Germline V gives CDR1 MNHEY, CDR2 SVGAGI. The CDR3 spells CASSPQGGLGNIQYF. The DNA for the CDR3 is TGTGCCAGCAGTCCCCAAGGGGGTCTAGGAAACATTCAGTACTTC.

This chain joins TRBV4-1 and TRBJ1-3; 8 nucleotides agree with TRBD1. In germline, CDR1 is MGHRA, CDR2 YSYEKL. V shed 4 bases, J shed 0 bases, and the junction held 11 bases outside the gene matches. The CDR3 has 18 residues. The CDR3 nucleotides are TGCGCCAGCAGCCGAAGGCCGGGACAGGTGGACTCTGGAAACACCATATATTTT. Encoded protein: CASSRRPGQVDSGNTIYF.

The CDR3 here is CASRDRGMLLYF. The CDR3 nucleotides are TGTGCCAGCCGGGACAGGGGAATGTTATTGTACTTC. This chain connects TRBV19 to TRBJ2-4, with 10 bases fitting TRBD1. Germline V gene sequence: CDR1 LNHDA, CDR2 SQIVND (reference sequence). J lost 15 bases, V lost 9 bases, and 11 bases had no gene match. CDR3 length equals 12 residues.

This clone turned up a few times. The V call is TRBV10-3, the J call TRBJ1-5; possible D gene TRBD1, 6 bases. The germline CDR1 and CDR2 sequences are ENHRY and SYGVKD. Trimming cost V 3 bases and J 6 bases, with 12 bases left between them. The CDR3 runs 14 residues. The CDR3: CAISERGAGQPQHF. For the CDR3, the DNA is TGTGCCATCAGTGAAAGGGGGGCGGGTCAGCCCCAGCATTTT.

The J gene is TRBJ2-3, the V gene TRBV5-4; D is perhaps TRBD2 (7 bases). The V and J ends lost 6 bases and 2 bases respectively, with 10 bases between them. The CDR3 is made up of 13 amino acids. Looked up from germline, CDR1 is SGHNT and CDR2 is YYREEE (reference sequence). CDR3 sequence reads: CASTGGLTDTQYF. In DNA form, the CDR3 reads TGTGCCAGCACCGGGGGGCTCACAGATACGCAGTATTTT.

The J gene is TRBJ2-2, the V gene TRBV7-9; TRBD1 matches at 7 bases. Germline CDR1 reads SEHNR; CDR2 reads FQNEAQ (reference sequence). The CDR3 is 16 amino acids. Trimming at V came to 2 bases and at J to 2 bases, leaving 5 bases not matched to a gene. The CDR3 reads CASSLWGTDNTGELFF. As DNA, the CDR3 is TGTGCCAGCAGCTTATGGGGGACAGATAACACCGGGGAGCTGTTTTTT.

This rearrangement joins TRBV6-1 to TRBJ1-6, with D perhaps matching TRBD1 (5 bases). This CDR3 comprises 14 residues. Trimming left V 4 bases short and J 5 bases short, with 9 bases between. Germline CDR1 is MNHNS and CDR2 is SASEGT. The CDR3 sequence is CASSGRGDNSPLHF. The CDR3 nucleotides read TGTGCCAGCAGTGGACGGGGGGATAATTCACCCCTCCACTTT.

V and J are TRBV9 and TRBJ1-2; no firm D call. Trimming stripped 4 bases from V and 2 bases from J, with 18 bases between. The CDR3 consists of 16 residues. The germline V gene encodes CDR1 SGDLS and CDR2 YYNGEE. For the CDR3, the DNA is TGTGCCAGCAGCCTCGGGCCCCCGGCGTCGAACTATGGCTACACCTTC. Translating gives CASSLGPPASNYGYTF.

The chain links TRBV29-1 to TRBJ2-1, with 8 bases that match TRBD1. Germline CDR1 SQVTM, CDR2 ANQGSEA. J lost 7 bases, V lost 5 bases, and 19 bases had no gene match. The CDR3 sequence is 17 residues long. The CDR3 spells CSVFDFLTGVLGNEQFF. For the CDR3, the DNA is TGCAGCGTTTTTGACTTCTTGACAGGGGTATTGGGAAATGAGCAGTTCTTC.

A few counts support this clone. J is TRBJ1-2 and V is TRBV6-6, with 7 bases that match TRBD1. J was trimmed by 6 bases and V by 6 bases; bases with no gene match: 7. The CDR3 totals 13 residues. CDR1 MNHNY and CDR2 SVGAGI come from the germline V gene (reference sequence). The CDR3: CASRLTGIDGYTF. The DNA for the CDR3 is TGTGCCAGCAGGTTGACAGGGATTGATGGCTACACCTTC.

CDR3 residues: CASSPLRTGFGTEAFF. The CDR3 bases are TGTGCCAGCAGCCCCCTTCGTACGGGGTTTGGCACTGAAGCTTTCTTT. The chain recombines TRBV11-2 with TRBJ1-1; D is uncertain. Germline CDR1 reads SGHAT; CDR2 reads FQNNGV. Trimming cost V 5 bases and J 4 bases, with 20 bases left between them. CDR3 length: 16 residues.

The V gene is TRBV6-6, the J gene TRBJ1-2; maybe TRBD1 (5 bases). Deletions cut 2 bases from V and 3 bases from J, with 10 bases between. From germline, CDR1 is MNHNY and CDR2 SVGAGI (reference sequence). The CDR3 loop spans 14 amino acids. The CDR3 here is CASSYTWGDYGYTF. The CDR3 nucleotides read TGTGCCAGCAGTTACACCTGGGGGGACTATGGCTACACCTTC.

The V gene is TRBV19, the J gene TRBJ2-2; 7 bases align to TRBD1. Germline V lookup: CDR1 LNHDA, CDR2 SQIVND (reference sequence). J was trimmed by 0 bases and V by 5 bases; bases with no gene match: 6. CDR3 size: 16 residues. This CDR3 is CASSRGQATNTGELFF. The CDR3 DNA sequence: TGTGCCAGTAGTCGTGGACAGGCCACGAACACCGGGGAGCTGTTTTTT.

The genes are TRBV9 and TRBJ2-1; D remains unclear. CDR1 and CDR2 from the germline V gene are SGDLS and YYNGEE. The CDR3 spans 13 residues. V was trimmed by 0 bases and J by 8 bases, leaving 9 bases between them. CDR3 residues: CASSVGPIHEQFF. The CDR3 nucleotides are TGTGCCAGCAGCGTAGGTCCTATCCATGAGCAGTTCTTC.

The chain joins TRBV2 to TRBJ2-5; D gene unclear. The V and J ends lost 5 bases and 11 bases respectively, with 12 bases between them. The CDR3 spans 11 residues. Per the germline V gene, CDR1 is SNHLY and CDR2 is FYNNEI. The CDR3 region is CASSHPLGQYF. The CDR3 nucleotides read TGTGCCAGCAGTCATCCCCTGGGGCAGTACTTC.

The chain employs TRBV18 and TRBJ1-1; D may be TRBD1 (5 bases). Germline V gene lookup returns CDR1 KGHSH and CDR2 LQKENI. V shed 4 bases and J shed 4 bases, with 10 bases lying between them. The CDR3 totals 13 residues. The CDR3 DNA sequence: TGTGCCAGCTCACGAACGGGGCTCACTGAAGCTTTCTTT. Protein product: CASSRTGLTEAFF.

The rearrangement links TRBV6-6 to TRBJ2-3; tentative D call: TRBD2 (5 bases). Germline V gene sequence: CDR1 MNHNY, CDR2 SVGAGI (reference sequence). Trimming took off 5 bases at V and 1 base at J, with 7 bases between the two ends. This CDR3 region has 13 residues. The CDR3 here is CASSVGGTDTQYF. The CDR3, as DNA: TGTGCCAGCAGTGTGGGAGGCACAGATACGCAGTATTTT.

V gene TRBV7-9 combines with J gene TRBJ1-4; D is ambiguous. V dropped 5 bases and J dropped 3 bases, with 13 bases sitting between them. CDR3 size: 15 residues. Germline V gene data show CDR1 as SEHNR and CDR2 as FQNEAQ (reference sequence). The CDR3 coding sequence is TGTGCCAGCAGCCTCCGGATCGCGGCTAATGAAAAACTGTTTTTT. Protein sequence: CASSLRIAANEKLFF.

This sequence joins TRBV2 and TRBJ2-3; TRBD2 agrees at 8 bases. The V and J ends lost 7 bases and 3 bases, in that order; junction bases with no gene match: 6. CDR1 and CDR2 (germline): SNHLY, FYNNEI. The CDR3 is 14 residues long. The CDR3 loop reads CASKTQRGTDTQYF. CDR3 sequence (DNA): TGTGCCAGCAAGACCCAGCGGGGGACAGATACGCAGTATTTT.

Comment on this clone: The sample holds other DNA sequences that translate to the same CDR3. V gene TRBV5-1 combines with J gene TRBJ1-5; 8 bases map to TRBD1. V lost 4 bases and J lost 0; bases outside the gene matches: 3. Germline V CDR1 and CDR2: SGHRS, YFSETQ. The length of the CDR3 is 15 residues. The CDR3 DNA reads as TGCGCCAGCAGCCCCGGGACAGGTAGCAATCAGCCCCAGCATTTT. Translation gives CASSPGTGSNQPQHF.

This chain joins TRBV15 and TRBJ1-1; no definite D call. Trimming left V 5 bases short and J 4 bases short, with 11 bases between. The CDR3 loop spans 13 amino acids. The germline gives CDR1 LNHNV, CDR2 YYDKDF (reference sequence). The CDR3 bases are TGTGCCACCAGCGGATCTGATGCCACTGAAGCTTTCTTT. Residues: CATSGSDATEAFF. The whole variable domain, filled in from reference TRBV15 and TRBJ1-1, reads DAMVIQNPRYQVTQFGKPVTLSCSQTLNHNVMYWYQQKSSQAPKLLFHYYDKDFNNEADTPDNFQSRRPNTSFCFLDIRSPGLGDTAMYLCATSGSDATEAFFGQGTRLTVV.